The present T cell receptor (beta chain) was sequenced within a study of shared T cell receptors in the human thymus. A few counts support this clone. This CDR3 comprises 13 residues. Germline-derived CDR1 and CDR2 are GTSNPN and SVGIG (reference sequence). Trimming took off 6 bases at V and 0 bases at J, with 10 bases between the two ends. The protocol was immunoSEQ multiplex PCR, while the TCRdb copy is restricted to in-frame clones and leaves out a portion. The sample lists hundreds of thousands of clones, 80% to 90% occurring once. These same records also appear under a second study, on human thymus T cells.

The V gene is TRBV30, the J gene TRBJ2-3; no reliable D call. The receptor was isolated from a boy under two years old with a congenital heart defect. The specimen sequenced was thymocytes. The CDR3 here is CACRSSSTDTQYF. In DNA form, the CDR3 reads TGTGCCTGCCGTAGCAGCAGCACAGATACGCAGTATTTT.